The entry below gives a single T cell receptor (beta chain) sequence along with its context. The table came from immunoSEQ multiplex PCR; TCRdb's copy has only in-frame clones and leaves some out. This table holds over 200,000 clones, roughly 80% found once. This sample is part of a study of blood T cell repertoires in COVID-19. Study information: The United States, Italy and Spain provided the acute and convalescent COVID-19 samples.

V lost 5 bases and J 6 bases, leaving 16 bases between the germline ends. CDR1 and CDR2 (germline): MNHEY, SVGAGI. The CDR3 loop spans 14 amino acids. This receptor was identified in a human donor in a cohort sampled during active COVID-19. Sequencing was done on a sample of peripheral blood. The chain joins TRBV6-5 to TRBJ1-1; TRBD1 is a possible D gene (5 bases). CDR3 DNA sequence: TGTGCCAGCAGTACTGCAGGGTTTGGGCCTGAAGCTTTCTTT. This gives the protein CASSTAGFGPEAFF.